This T cell receptor beta chain was identified during a study of T cells in Graves' hyperthyroidism and ophthalmopathy. This clonotype was detected once. Authors of the study amplified TCR beta CDR3 regions from RNA transcripts. First-round RT-PCR with HTBI primers amplified the TCR CDR3 region. TCRdb reprocessed the multiplex PCR reads with MiXCR, giving one entry per CDR3 protein. The sample yields 700,000 or so distinct CDR3 sequences, about 14% seen once. Individuals with ophthalmopathy presented a Clinical Activity Score of at least 3, a NOSPECS grade of at least 4 and a duration under 3 months. Exclusions: uncontrolled infection, other autoimmune disease, pregnancy, lactation. The diagnostic basis comprised clinical symptoms, serum thyroxine and TRAb, thyroid ultrasound and orbital computed tomography. The TCR comes from a woman in her fifties or sixties with Graves' ophthalmopathy. Sequencing was carried out using blood.

The CDR3 is CATRALDRATGELFF. As DNA, the CDR3 is TGTGCCACCAGAGCTCTCGACAGGGCCACCGGGGAGCTGTTTTTT. The chain joins TRBV15 to TRBJ2-2; 7 positions match TRBD1. The junction had 8 bases not matched to a gene; V was cut back by 6 bases and J by 4 bases. From germline, CDR1 is LNHNV and CDR2 YYDKDF (reference sequence). The CDR3 is 15 amino acids. The full variable domain, with the rest looked up from reference TRBV15 and TRBJ2-2, is DAMVIQNPRYQVTQFGKPVTLSCSQTLNHNVMYWYQQKSSQAPKLLFHYYDKDFNNEADTPDNFQSRRPNTSFCFLDIRSPGLGDTAMYLCATRALDRATGELFFGEGSRLTVL.